This TCR beta chain appears in the sequencing data of a study of cytomegalovirus exposure and HLA in healthy donors. Vbeta (60) and Jbeta (13) primers were used in the PCR. Clones were sequenced by immunoSEQ multiplex PCR, and TCRdb holds only the in-frame ones, with some missing. Of approximately 110,000 clones listed, about 79% were seen once; the top ten hold 2.5% to 3.5%. This CDR3 contains 15 residues. The ends were cut back, 0 bases at V and 6 bases at J, with 14 bases in the middle. Germline loops: CDR1 SGDLS, CDR2 YYNGEE. The V gene is TRBV9, the J gene TRBJ2-3; tentatively, D is TRBD2 (5 bases). The material sequenced was PBMCs. This clonotype originated in a woman aged 18-30 years in good health and CMV-seropositive. Here the CDR3 reads CASSVGGAGSDTQYF. The CDR3 region has the DNA TGTGCCAGCAGCGTAGGAGGCGCGGGTTCTGATACGCAGTATTTT. The full variable domain, rest sourced from reference TRBV9 and TRBJ2-3, is DSGVTQTPKHLITATGQRVTLRCSPRSGDLSVYWYQQSLDQGLQFLIQYYNGEERAKGNILERFSAQQFPDLHSELNLSSLELGDSALYFCASSVGGAGSDTQYFGPGTRLTVL.